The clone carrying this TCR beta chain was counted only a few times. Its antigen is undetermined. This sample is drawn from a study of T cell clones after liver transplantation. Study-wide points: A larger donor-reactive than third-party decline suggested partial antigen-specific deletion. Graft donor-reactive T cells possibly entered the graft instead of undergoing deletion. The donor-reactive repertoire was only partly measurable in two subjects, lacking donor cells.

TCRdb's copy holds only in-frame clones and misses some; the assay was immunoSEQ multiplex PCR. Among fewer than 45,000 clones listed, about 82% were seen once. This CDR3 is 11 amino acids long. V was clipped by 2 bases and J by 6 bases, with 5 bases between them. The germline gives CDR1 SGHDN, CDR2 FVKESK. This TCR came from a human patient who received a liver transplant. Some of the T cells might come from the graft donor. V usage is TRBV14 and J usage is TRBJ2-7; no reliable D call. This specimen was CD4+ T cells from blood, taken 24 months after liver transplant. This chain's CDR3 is CASSQFSEQYF. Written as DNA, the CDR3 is TGTGCCAGCAGCCAATTCTCCGAGCAGTACTTC. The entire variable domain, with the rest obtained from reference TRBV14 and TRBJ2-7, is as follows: EAGVTQFPSHSVIEKGQTVTLRCDPISGHDNLYWYRRVMGKEIKFLLHFVKESKQDESGMPNNRFLAERTGGTYSTLKVQPAELEDSGVYFCASSQFSEQYFGPGTRLTVT.